The clone carrying this T cell receptor (beta chain) has at least ten counts. Unique molecular identifiers (one per individual cDNA molecule) were attached. TCRdb analysed the 5' RACE reads with MiXCR anew, one entry per CDR3 protein. This table holds around 33,000 distinct CDR3 sequences, around 6% found once. The data were taken from a study of early T cells in non-severe SARS-CoV-2 infection. CDR3 length: 15 residues. From germline, CDR1 is LGHDT and CDR2 YNNKEL (reference sequence). The V and J ends lost 3 bases and 7 bases, in that order; junction bases with no gene match: 8. The receptor was isolated from an adult who was a healthcare worker with PCR-confirmed SARS-CoV-2 infection or an uninfected control (not recorded which). The chain recombines TRBV3-1 with TRBJ2-7, with TRBD1 matching 11 bases. Sequences were obtained from whole blood. CDR3 sequence: CASSHWGQGVGEQYF. The CDR3 coding sequence is TGTGCCAGCAGCCACTGGGGACAGGGGGTTGGGGAGCAGTACTTC.